Listed below are T cell receptor beta chains from one sample, sequenced in a study of chemoradiotherapy in HPV16-positive cancers. Assay: immunoSEQ multiplex PCR; the TCRdb copy retains only in-frame clones and omits some. The data contain 12,000 or so clones, around 87% of them singletons. Collection took place from a patient who underwent chemoradiotherapy. Every receptor here comes from a human donor with HPV-associated anogenital cancer. Each CDR3 is given with its conserved first and last residue. The order of the fields is J gene, clone size, V gene, D gene, CDR3 DNA, CDR3 protein. D genes are given only for firm matches. Clone size is shown for a subset of rows, as once, few, many or a class of expanded clone.

j_call: TRBJ2-7; clone_size: -; v_call: TRBV6-5; d_call: -; cdr3_nt: TGTGCCAGCGTCCCGAGGAAGATATACGAGCAGTACTTC; cdr3_aa: CASVPRKIYEQYF
j_call: TRBJ2-3; clone_size: once; v_call: TRBV11-2; d_call: -; cdr3_nt: TGTGCCAGCAGCCGACCCACAGATACGCAGTATTTT; cdr3_aa: CASSRPTDTQYF
j_call: TRBJ1-5; clone_size: once; v_call: TRBV27; d_call: -; cdr3_nt: TGTGCCAGCAGTTTAGGGGGGAGAAATCAGCCCCAGCATTTT; cdr3_aa: CASSLGGRNQPQHF
j_call: TRBJ2-1; clone_size: -; v_call: TRBV9; d_call: TRBD2; cdr3_nt: TGTGCCAGCAGCGTAAGCCCGGGACTAGCGGGGGGTGAGCAGTTCTTC; cdr3_aa: CASSVSPGLAGGEQFF
j_call: TRBJ2-3; clone_size: -; v_call: TRBV13; d_call: TRBD2; cdr3_nt: TGTGCCAGCAGCTTAGACCCAGCGGGGGCAAGCACAGATACGCAGTATTTT; cdr3_aa: CASSLDPAGASTDTQYF
j_call: TRBJ1-2; clone_size: -; v_call: TRBV5-4; d_call: TRBD1; cdr3_nt: TGTGCCAGCAGCCCTCTTGACAGGGGCTATGGCTACACCTTC; cdr3_aa: CASSPLDRGYGYTF
j_call: TRBJ2-3; clone_size: -; v_call: TRBV6-1; d_call: -; cdr3_nt: TGTGCCAGCAGAGAGTTCGGACAAAGGGCAGATACGCAGTATTTT; cdr3_aa: CASREFGQRADTQYF
j_call: TRBJ1-2; clone_size: -; v_call: TRBV30; d_call: -; cdr3_nt: TGTGCCTGGAGTGTCGGGGGACAAACCGGTCTCACCTTC; cdr3_aa: CAWSVGGQTGLTF
j_call: TRBJ1-5; clone_size: -; v_call: TRBV9; d_call: TRBD1; cdr3_nt: TGTGCCAGCAGCGTAGGACCCGGGACAGGGAACCAGCCCCAGCATTTT; cdr3_aa: CASSVGPGTGNQPQHF
j_call: TRBJ1-5; clone_size: once; v_call: TRBV6-1; d_call: -; cdr3_nt: TGTGCCAGCAGTGAGGCTCGTTCACCCGGGCAGCCCCAGCATTTT; cdr3_aa: CASSEARSPGQPQHF
j_call: TRBJ2-6; clone_size: -; v_call: TRBV27; d_call: -; cdr3_nt: TGTGCCAGCAGTTTTGCCGTATTCTCTGGGGCCAACGTCCTGACTTTC; cdr3_aa: CASSFAVFSGANVLTF
j_call: TRBJ2-7; clone_size: -; v_call: TRBV19; d_call: TRBD1; cdr3_nt: TGTGCCAGTAGTATCCCGGGACAGGGTCCTTGGGAGCAGTACTTC; cdr3_aa: CASSIPGQGPWEQYF
j_call: TRBJ1-1; clone_size: -; v_call: TRBV6-7; d_call: -; cdr3_nt: TGTGCCAGCAGTTACTCGTCGTGGGTTTTAGTTGGGTACACTGAAGCTTTCTTT; cdr3_aa: CASSYSSWVLVGYTEAFF
j_call: TRBJ2-5; clone_size: -; v_call: TRBV18; d_call: -; cdr3_nt: TGTGCCAGCTCACCTACTAGACAAGGTGCCCAGTACTTC; cdr3_aa: CASSPTRQGAQYF